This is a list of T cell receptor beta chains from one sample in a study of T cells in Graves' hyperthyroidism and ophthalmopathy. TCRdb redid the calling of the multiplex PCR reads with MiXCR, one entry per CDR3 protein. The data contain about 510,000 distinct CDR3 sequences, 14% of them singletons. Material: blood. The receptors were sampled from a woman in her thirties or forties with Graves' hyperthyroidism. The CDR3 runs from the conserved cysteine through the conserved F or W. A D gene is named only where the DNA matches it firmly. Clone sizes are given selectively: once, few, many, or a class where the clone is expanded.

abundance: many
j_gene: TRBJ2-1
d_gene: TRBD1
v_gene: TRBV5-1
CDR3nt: TGCGCCAGCAGCTACGGACAGGGCGCAAGAAATGAGCAGTTCTTC
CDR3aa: CASSYGQGARNEQFF

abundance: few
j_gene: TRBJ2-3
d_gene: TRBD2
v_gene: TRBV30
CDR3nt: TGTGCCTGGAGTGTAGCGGGAGTTCCTCAGTATTTT
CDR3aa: CAWSVAGVPQYF

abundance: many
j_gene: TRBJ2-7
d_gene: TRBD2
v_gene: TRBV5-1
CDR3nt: TGCGCCAGCAGCAGCGGGAGCCACGAGCAGTACTTC
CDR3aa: CASSSGSHEQYF

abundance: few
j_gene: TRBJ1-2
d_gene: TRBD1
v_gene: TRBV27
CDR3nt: TGTGCCAGCAGTTTATTGGGCACCCTAGGACAGGGGGGAAACAGCTACACCTTC
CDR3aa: CASSLLGTLGQGGNSYTF

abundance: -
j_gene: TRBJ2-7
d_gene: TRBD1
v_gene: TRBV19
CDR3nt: TGTGCCAGTAGTACCGAAGGGGGCAGGGCACGCCACGAGCAGTACTTC
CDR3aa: CASSTEGGRARHEQYF

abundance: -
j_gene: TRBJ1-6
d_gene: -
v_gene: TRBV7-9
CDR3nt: TGTGCCAGCAGCTTGCAATGGACAGAGAGCTCCTATAATTCACCCCTCCACTTT
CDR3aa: CASSLQWTESSYNSPLHF

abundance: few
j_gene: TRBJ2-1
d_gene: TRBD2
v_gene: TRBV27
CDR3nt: TGTGCCAGCAGTCGCCTCCCCCTAGCGGGAACCGTCAATGAGCAGTTCTTC
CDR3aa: CASSRLPLAGTVNEQFF

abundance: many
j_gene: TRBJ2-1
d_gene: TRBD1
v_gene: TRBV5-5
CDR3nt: TGTGCCAGCAGCTTCACAGGGGTGGGTGAGCAGTTCTTC
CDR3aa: CASSFTGVGEQFF

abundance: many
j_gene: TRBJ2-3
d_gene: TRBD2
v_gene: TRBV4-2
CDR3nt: TGTGCCAGCAGCCAAGGGGGGGACTATTCTAGCACAGATACGCAGTATTTT
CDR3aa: CASSQGGDYSSTDTQYF

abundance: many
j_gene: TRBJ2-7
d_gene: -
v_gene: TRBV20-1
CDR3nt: TGCAGTGCTAGTCCCAGGGATTACGAGCAGTACTTC
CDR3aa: CSASPRDYEQYF

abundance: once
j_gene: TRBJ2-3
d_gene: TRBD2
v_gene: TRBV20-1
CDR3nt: TGCAGTGCTCCCTCCCGACTAGCGGGAGGGCCCTTATGGACAGATACGCAGTATTTT
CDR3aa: CSAPSRLAGGPLWTDTQYF

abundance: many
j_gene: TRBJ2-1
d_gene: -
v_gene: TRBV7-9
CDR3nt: TGTGCCAGCAGCCGTCGAGCGTCCGGGACGTCAAGCAATGAGCAGTTCTTC
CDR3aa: CASSRRASGTSSNEQFF

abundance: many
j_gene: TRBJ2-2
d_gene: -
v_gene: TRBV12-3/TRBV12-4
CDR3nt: TGTGCCTCTGGACGGGTCGCGAACACCGGGGAGCTGTTTTTT
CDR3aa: CASGRVANTGELFF

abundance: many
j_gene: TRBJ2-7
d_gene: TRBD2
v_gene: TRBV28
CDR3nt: TGTGCCAGCAGCGAACATAGCGGGAGCTCCTACGAGCAGTACTTC
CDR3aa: CASSEHSGSSYEQYF

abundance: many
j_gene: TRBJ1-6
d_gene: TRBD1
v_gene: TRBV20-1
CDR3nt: TGCAGTGCTAGAGGGACAGGGGATTCACCCCTCCACTTT
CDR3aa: CSARGTGDSPLHF

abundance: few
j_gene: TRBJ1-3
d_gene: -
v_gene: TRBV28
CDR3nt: TGTGCCAGCAGTCCCCCTTATGGGGGAGGAAACACCATATATTTT
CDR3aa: CASSPPYGGGNTIYF

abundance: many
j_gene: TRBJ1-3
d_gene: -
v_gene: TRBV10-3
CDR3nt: TGTGCCATCAGTGAAGGGGGACTCACCTCTGGAAACACCATATATTTT
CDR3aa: CAISEGGLTSGNTIYF

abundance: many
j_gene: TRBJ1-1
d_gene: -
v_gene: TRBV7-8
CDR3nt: TGTGCCAGCAGCTTAGTCATCGAGGAGTACACTGAAGCTTTCTTT
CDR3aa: CASSLVIEEYTEAFF

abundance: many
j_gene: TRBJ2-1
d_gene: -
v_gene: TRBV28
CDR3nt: TGTGCCAGCAGTGATCAGGGGGGATCCTACAATGAGCAGTTCTTC
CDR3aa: CASSDQGGSYNEQFF

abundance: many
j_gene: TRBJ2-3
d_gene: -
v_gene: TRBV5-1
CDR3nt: TGCGCCAGCAGCTTGGCCCCAGCGGCACTCACAGATACGCAGTATTTT
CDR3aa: CASSLAPAALTDTQYF

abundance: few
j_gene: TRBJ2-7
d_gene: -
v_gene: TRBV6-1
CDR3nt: TGTGCCAGCAGCCTTCGGACACCCACCTACGAGCAGTACTTC
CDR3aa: CASSLRTPTYEQYF

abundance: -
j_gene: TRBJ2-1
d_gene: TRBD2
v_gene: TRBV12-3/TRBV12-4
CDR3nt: TGTGCCAGCAGCCCCGGGGCGGGGGTCAATGGGCAGTTCTTC
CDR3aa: CASSPGAGVNGQFF

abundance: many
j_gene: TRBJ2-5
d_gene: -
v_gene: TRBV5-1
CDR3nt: TGCGCCAGCAGCCAGTCAGCGGGTGAGACCCAGTACTTC
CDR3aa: CASSQSAGETQYF

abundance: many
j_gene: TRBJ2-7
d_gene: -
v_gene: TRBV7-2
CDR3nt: TGTGCCAGCAGCAACCGGGACTCCAACCCTAGGGAGCAGTACTTC
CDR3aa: CASSNRDSNPREQYF

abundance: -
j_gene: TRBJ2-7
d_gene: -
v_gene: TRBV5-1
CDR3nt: TGCGCCAGCAGCTCCGGGAGCTCCGAGCAGTACTTC
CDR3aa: CASSSGSSEQYF

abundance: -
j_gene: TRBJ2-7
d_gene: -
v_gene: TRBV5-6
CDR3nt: TGTGCCAGCAGCTTGGCGGGGGTCGACTCCTACGAGCAGTACTTC
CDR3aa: CASSLAGVDSYEQYF

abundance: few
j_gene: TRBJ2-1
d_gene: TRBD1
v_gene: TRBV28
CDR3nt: TGTGCCAGCAGAGGGCAGGGGGCGCGGGGATTCTCCTACAATGAGCAGTTCTTC
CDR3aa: CASRGQGARGFSYNEQFF

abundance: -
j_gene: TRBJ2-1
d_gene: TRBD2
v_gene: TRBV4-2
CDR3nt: TGTGCCAGCAGCCAAGGACAGCGGGAGGTCAATGAGCAGTTCTTC
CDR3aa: CASSQGQREVNEQFF

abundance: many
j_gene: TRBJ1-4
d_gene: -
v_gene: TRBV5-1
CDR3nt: TGCGCCAGCAGCCCGACCTCACCGGAAAAACTGTTTTTT
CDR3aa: CASSPTSPEKLFF

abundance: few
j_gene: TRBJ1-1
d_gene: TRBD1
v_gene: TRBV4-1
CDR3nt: TGCGCCAGCAGCCAAGAACCCGGGACAGCGAACACTGAAGCTTTCTTT
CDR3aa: CASSQEPGTANTEAFF

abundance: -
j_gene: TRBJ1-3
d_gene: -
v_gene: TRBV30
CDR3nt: TGTGCCTGGACCCGCCTCGGGGGTGCTGGAAACACCATATATTTT
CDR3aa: CAWTRLGGAGNTIYF

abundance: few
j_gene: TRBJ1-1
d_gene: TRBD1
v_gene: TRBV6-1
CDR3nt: TGTGCCATATCTCGGACGGGACAGTGGAACACTGAAGCTTTCTTT
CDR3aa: CAISRTGQWNTEAFF

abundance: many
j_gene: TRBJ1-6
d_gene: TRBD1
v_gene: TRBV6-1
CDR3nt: TGTGCCAGCAGTGAAGCGCCAGGGGGCAGCTCCTATAATTCACCCCTCCACTTT
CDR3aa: CASSEAPGGSSYNSPLHF

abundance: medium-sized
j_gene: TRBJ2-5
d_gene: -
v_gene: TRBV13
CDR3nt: TGTGCCAGCAGCTTAGATAGGATGGAGACCCAGTACTTC
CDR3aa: CASSLDRMETQYF

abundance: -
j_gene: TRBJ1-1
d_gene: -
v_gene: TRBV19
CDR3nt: TGTGCCAGTAGTACTGGACAGAAGAACACTGAAGCTTTCTTT
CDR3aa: CASSTGQKNTEAFF

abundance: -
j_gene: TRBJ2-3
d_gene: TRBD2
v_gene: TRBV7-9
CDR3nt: TGTGCCAGCAGCGCACCCGGGACTATTGAGGATACGCAGTATTTT
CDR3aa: CASSAPGTIEDTQYF

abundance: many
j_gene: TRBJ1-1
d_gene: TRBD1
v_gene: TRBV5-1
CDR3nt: TGCGCCAGCAGCGTCCGAACGACAGGGTTGAACACTGAAGCTTTCTTT
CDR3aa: CASSVRTTGLNTEAFF

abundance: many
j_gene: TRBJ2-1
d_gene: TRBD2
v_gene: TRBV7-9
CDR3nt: TGTGCCAGCGGTTGGGCGGGAGGGACCAATGAGCAGTTCTTC
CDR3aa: CASGWAGGTNEQFF

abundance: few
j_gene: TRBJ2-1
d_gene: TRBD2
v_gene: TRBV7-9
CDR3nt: TGTGCCAGCAGCGGGGGACTAGCGCGTAAAGAGCAGTTCTTC
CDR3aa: CASSGGLARKEQFF

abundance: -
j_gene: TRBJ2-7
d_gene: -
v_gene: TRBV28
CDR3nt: TGTGCCAGTTACAGGGTGCCATACGAGCAGTACTTC
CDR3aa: CASYRVPYEQYF

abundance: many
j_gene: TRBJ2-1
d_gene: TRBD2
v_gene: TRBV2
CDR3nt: TGTGCCAGCAGTGATGCTAGCGGGAGCCATGGTAGTGAGCAGTTCTTC
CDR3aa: CASSDASGSHGSEQFF

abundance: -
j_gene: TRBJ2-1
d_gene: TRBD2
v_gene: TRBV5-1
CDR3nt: TGCGCCAGCAGCCCGGGGGGGCTAGCAAGATTCGGGGAGCAGTTCTTC
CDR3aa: CASSPGGLARFGEQFF

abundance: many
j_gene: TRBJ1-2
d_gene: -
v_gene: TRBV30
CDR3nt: TGTGCCTGCGGGGGTTATTATGGCTACACCTTC
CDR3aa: CACGGYYGYTF

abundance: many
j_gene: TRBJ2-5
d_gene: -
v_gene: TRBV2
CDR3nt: TGTGCCAGCAGTGCTGAGGTTGGACAGCGGGCGGCCCAGTACTTC
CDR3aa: CASSAEVGQRAAQYF

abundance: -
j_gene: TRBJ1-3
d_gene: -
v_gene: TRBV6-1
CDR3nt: TGTGCCAGCAGTCCTCTTTCGAGGCAGGGTGGAAACACCATATATTTT
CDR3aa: CASSPLSRQGGNTIYF

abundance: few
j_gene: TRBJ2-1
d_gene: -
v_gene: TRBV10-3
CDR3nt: TGTGCCATCCATCCGGACAGCAACAATGAGCAGTTCTTC
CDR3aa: CAIHPDSNNEQFF

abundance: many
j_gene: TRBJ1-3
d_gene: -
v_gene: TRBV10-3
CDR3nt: TGTGCCATCAGTGAGTCCCCGATGGTACAGGGTGCTGGAAACACCATATATTTT
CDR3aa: CAISESPMVQGAGNTIYF

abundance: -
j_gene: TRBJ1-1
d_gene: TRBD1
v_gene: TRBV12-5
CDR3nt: TGTGCTAGTGCCCGACAGGGGAACACTGAAGCTTTCTTT
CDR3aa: CASARQGNTEAFF

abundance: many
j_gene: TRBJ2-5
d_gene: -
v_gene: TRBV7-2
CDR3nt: TGTGCCAGCAGCTTAGTTAGCGTTGGGGAGACCCAGTACTTC
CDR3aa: CASSLVSVGETQYF

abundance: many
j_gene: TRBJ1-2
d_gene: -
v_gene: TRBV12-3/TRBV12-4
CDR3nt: TGTGCCAGCAGTCCCGGGCCAAAGGATGGCTACACCTTC
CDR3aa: CASSPGPKDGYTF

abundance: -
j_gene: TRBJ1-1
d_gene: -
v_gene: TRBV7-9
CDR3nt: TGTGCCAGCGAACCGGGACAATTGAACACTGAAGCTTTCTTT
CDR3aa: CASEPGQLNTEAFF

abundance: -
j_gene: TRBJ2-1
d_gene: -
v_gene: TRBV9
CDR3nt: TGTGCCAGCAGCGCTAGTTATAGGCTAGCCGATGAGCAGTTCTTC
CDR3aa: CASSASYRLADEQFF

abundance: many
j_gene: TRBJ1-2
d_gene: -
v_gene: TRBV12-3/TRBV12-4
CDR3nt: TGTGCCAGCAGTTTCGGGACATCCTATGGCTACACCTTC
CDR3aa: CASSFGTSYGYTF

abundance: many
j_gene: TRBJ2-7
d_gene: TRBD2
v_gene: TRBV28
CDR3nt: TGTGCCAGCAGTCCCAGACTAGCGGGACGGGTCGAGCAGTACTTC
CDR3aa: CASSPRLAGRVEQYF

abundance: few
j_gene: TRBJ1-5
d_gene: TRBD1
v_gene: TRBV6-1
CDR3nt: TGTGCCAGCAGTGCAGCAGGGGGACTAAATCAGCCCCAGCATTTT
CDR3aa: CASSAAGGLNQPQHF